These 10 T cell receptor beta chains share one sample of origin, sequenced in a study of beta chain features in type 1 diabetes. Sequenced material consisted of expressed TCRB transcripts (all of the isolated RNA was reverse transcribed). Here immunoSEQ multiplex PCR was the method, and the copy in TCRdb shows in-frame clones only, minus some. The sample has around 350,000 clones; about 12% are singletons. Sequencing was carried out using naive CD4+ T cells from blood. The receptors were gathered from a man in his late teens or twenties in good health.

This clone was recorded a few times. V is TRBV29-1 and J is TRBJ2-7; TRBD1 agrees at 9 bases. The CDR3 covers 13 residues. Germline values: CDR1 SQVTM, CDR2 ANQGSEA. J lost 7 bases, V lost 5 bases, and 9 bases had no gene match. Written as DNA, the CDR3 is TGCAGCGTTATACCGGGACAGGGCAAAGAGCAGTACTTC. This codes for CSVIPGQGKEQYF.

This clone was seen a few times. The rearrangement joins TRBV28 to TRBJ1-1; D is unresolved. Trimming shortened V by 1 base and J by 7 bases, and 10 bases separated the two germline ends. Germline CDR1 reads MDHEN; CDR2 reads SYDVKM. The CDR3 runs 13 residues. CDR3: CASSLSNNVEAFF. As DNA, the CDR3 is TGTGCCAGCAGTTTATCCAACAATGTTGAAGCTTTCTTT.

This clone occurred a few times. The J gene is TRBJ2-5, the V gene TRBV11-3; TRBD2 is a possible D gene (5 bases). The CDR3 length is 13 residues. Germline V gene sequence: CDR1 SGHNT, CDR2 YENEEA. The V end was cut by 0 bases, the J end by 5 bases, with 7 bases between. CDR3 in amino acids: CASSLETKETQYF. CDR3 bases: TGTGCCAGCAGCTTAGAGACTAAGGAGACCCAGTACTTC.

The CDR3 loop is CASSKRRTGAGSTDTQYF. The DNA for the CDR3 is TGTGCCAGCAGCAAGAGGCGAACAGGGGCGGGAAGCACAGATACGCAGTATTTT. The chain has TRBV7-2 and TRBJ2-3; maybe TRBD1 (7 bases). The CDR3 runs to 18 residues. CDR1 and CDR2 (germline): SGHTA, FQGNSA. V gave up 5 bases and J gave up 0 bases, with 21 bases separating them.

This clone appeared a few times. The chain combines TRBV5-1 with TRBJ2-4, with 7 positions matching TRBD1. CDR3 length: 16 amino acids. The V gene's germline CDR1 is SGHRS and CDR2 YFSETQ. Losses at the gene ends were 3 bases for V and 0 bases for J; bases not matched to a gene: 6. The CDR3 bases are TGCGCCAGCAGCTCGGGACAGTCTCTAGCCAAAAACATTCAGTACTTC. Protein: CASSSGQSLAKNIQYF. The entire variable domain, with the rest obtained from reference TRBV5-1 and TRBJ2-4, is as follows: KAGVTQTPRYLIKTRGQQVTLSCSPISGHRSVSWYQQTPGQGLQFLFEYFSETQRNKGNFPGRFSGRQFSNSRSEMNVSTLELGDSALYLCASSSGQSLAKNIQYFGAGTRLSVL.

The rearrangement joins TRBV5-1 to TRBJ2-2, with TRBD2 matching 8 bases. The CDR3 is 15 residues long. V trimming: 3 bases; J trimming: 3 bases; junction bases outside the gene matches: 4. Germline lookup yields CDR1 SGHRS and CDR2 YFSETQ. CDR3 in amino acids: CASSSDGGDTGELFF. The CDR3 nucleotides are TGCGCCAGCAGCTCGGACGGGGGGGACACCGGGGAGCTGTTTTTT.

The rearrangement joins TRBV11-2 to TRBJ1-2, with D possibly matching TRBD1 (6 bases). In germline, CDR1 is SGHAT, CDR2 FQNNGV. Between the trimmed V and J ends, which lost 1 base and 0 bases, there was a span of 12 bases. The CDR3 has 16 residues. The CDR3 DNA follows: TGTGCCAGCAGCTTAGCCGGGACATTCCCTAACTATGGCTACACCTTC. It specifies CASSLAGTFPNYGYTF.

The chain couples TRBV28 to TRBJ1-1; D remains unclear. The CDR3 is 12 amino acids. Trimming cost V 6 bases and J 1 base, with 6 bases left between them. The germline V gene has CDR1 MDHEN and CDR2 SYDVKM. CDR3 nucleotides: TGTGCCAGCAGGGGCCCGAACACTGAAGCTTTCTTT. It is translated as CASRGPNTEAFF.

V gene TRBV5-5 combines with J gene TRBJ2-5, with D possibly being TRBD1 (6 bases). This CDR3 region has 14 residues. V lost 3 bases, J lost 1 base, and 10 bases lay in between. The germline CDR1 and CDR2 sequences are SGHKS and YYEKEE (reference sequence). CDR3 in amino acids: CASSWGPFQETQYF. In DNA form, the CDR3 reads TGTGCCAGCAGCTGGGGGCCTTTCCAAGAGACCCAGTACTTC.

J is TRBJ2-2 and V is TRBV9, with D perhaps TRBD2 (6 bases). Germline CDR1 SGDLS, CDR2 YYNGEE. This CDR3 contains 16 residues. Trimming cost V 0 bases and J 4 bases, with 13 bases left between them. The CDR3 spells CASSVAGGMATGELFF. The DNA for the CDR3 is TGTGCCAGCAGCGTAGCGGGCGGGATGGCCACCGGGGAGCTGTTTTTT.